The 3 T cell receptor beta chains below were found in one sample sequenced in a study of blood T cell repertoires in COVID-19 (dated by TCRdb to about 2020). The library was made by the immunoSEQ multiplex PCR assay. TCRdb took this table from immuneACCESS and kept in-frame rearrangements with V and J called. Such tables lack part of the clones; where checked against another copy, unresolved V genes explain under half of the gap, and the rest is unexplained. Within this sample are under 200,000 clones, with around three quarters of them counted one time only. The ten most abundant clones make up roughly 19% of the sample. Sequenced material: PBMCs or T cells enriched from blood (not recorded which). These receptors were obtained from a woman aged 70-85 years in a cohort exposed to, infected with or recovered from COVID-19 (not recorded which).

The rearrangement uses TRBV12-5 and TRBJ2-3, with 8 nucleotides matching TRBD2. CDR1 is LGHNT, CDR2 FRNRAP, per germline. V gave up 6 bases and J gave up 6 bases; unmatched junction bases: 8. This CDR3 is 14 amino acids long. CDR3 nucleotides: TGTGCTAGTGGCCTCGGACTAGCTTCCGATACGCAGTATTTT. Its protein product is CASGLGLASDTQYF. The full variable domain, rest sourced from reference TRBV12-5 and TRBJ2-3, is DARVTQTPRHKVTEMGQEVTMRCQPILGHNTVFWYRQTMMQGLELLAYFRNRAPLDDSGMPKDRFSAEMPDATLATLKIQPSEPRDSAVYFCASGLGLASDTQYFGPGTRLTVL.

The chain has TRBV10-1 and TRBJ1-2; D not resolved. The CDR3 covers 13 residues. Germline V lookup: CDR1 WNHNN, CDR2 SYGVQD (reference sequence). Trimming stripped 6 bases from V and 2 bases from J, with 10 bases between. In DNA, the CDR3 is TGCGCCAGCAGCGAACAGATAAACTATGGCTACACCTTC. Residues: CASSEQINYGYTF.

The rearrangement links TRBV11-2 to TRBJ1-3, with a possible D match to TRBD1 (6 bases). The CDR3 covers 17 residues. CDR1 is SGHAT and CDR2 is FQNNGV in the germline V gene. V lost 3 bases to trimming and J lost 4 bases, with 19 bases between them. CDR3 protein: CASSLMTGRLKGNTIYF. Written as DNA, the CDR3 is TGTGCCAGCAGCTTGATGACAGGCCGGCTTAAGGGAAACACCATATATTTT.